This TCR beta chain was sequenced for a study of early T cells in non-severe SARS-CoV-2 infection. Study-wide context: It was bulk RNA from unsorted whole blood that was sequenced, and the chains were unpaired. Study-wide results and caveats: Anti-spike CD8 responses were favored in VDJdb matching, and private and CD4 specificities were missed.

Of note for this clonotype: The antigen is undetermined.

Attached unique molecular identifiers marked individual cDNA molecules. MiXCR, run by TCRdb on the 5' RACE reads, gives a single entry per CDR3 protein. The table lists some 30,000 distinct CDR3 sequences, approximately 6.3% of them singletons. V was shortened by 11 bases and J by 0 bases, with 17 bases between the two germline ends. The CDR3 is 14 residues long. The germline CDR1 and CDR2 sequences are ENHRY and SYGVKD. The chain recombines TRBV10-3 with TRBJ2-7; D not resolved. The sequencing input was whole blood. This receptor was obtained from an adult who was a healthcare worker with PCR-confirmed SARS-CoV-2 infection or an uninfected control (not recorded which). CDR3 bases: TGTGCCGCTCGGCCTCCTGATACCTCCTACGAGCAGTACTTC. It yields the protein CAARPPDTSYEQYF.